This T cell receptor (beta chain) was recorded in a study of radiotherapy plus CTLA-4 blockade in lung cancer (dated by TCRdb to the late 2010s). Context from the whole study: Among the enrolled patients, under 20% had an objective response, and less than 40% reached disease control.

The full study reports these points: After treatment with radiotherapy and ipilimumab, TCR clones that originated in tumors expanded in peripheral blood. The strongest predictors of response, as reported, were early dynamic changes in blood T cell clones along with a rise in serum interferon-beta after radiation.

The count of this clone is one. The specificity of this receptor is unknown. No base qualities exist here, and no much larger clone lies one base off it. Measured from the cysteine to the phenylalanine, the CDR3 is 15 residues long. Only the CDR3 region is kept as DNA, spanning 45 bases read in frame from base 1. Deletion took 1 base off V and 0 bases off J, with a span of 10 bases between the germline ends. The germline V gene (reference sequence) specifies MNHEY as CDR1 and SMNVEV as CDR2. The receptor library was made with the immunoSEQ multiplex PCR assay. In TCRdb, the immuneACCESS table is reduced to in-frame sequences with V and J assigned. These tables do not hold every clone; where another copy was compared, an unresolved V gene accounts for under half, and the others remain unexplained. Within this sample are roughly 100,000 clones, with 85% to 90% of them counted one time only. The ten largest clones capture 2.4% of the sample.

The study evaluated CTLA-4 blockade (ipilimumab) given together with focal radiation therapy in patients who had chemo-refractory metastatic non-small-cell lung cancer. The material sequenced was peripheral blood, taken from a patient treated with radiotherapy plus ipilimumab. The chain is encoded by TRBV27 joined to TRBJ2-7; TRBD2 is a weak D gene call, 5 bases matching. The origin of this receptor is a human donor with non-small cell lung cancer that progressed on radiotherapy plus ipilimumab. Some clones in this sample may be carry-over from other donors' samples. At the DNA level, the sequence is TGTGCCAGCAGTTTATTTCGGGGAAGCTCCTACGAGCAGTACTTC. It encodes CASSLFRGSSYEQYF.